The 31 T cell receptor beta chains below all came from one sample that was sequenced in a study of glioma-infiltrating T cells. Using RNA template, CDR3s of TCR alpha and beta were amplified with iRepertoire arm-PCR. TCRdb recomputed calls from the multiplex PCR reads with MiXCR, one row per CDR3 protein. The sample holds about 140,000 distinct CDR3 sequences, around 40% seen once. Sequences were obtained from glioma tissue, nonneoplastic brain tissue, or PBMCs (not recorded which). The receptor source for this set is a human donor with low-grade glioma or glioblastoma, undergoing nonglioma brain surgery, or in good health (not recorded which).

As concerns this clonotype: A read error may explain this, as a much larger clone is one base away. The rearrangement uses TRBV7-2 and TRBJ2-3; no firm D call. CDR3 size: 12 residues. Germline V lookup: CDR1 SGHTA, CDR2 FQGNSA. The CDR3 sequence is CASSPGTDTKYF. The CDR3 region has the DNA TGTGCCAGCAGCCCCGGCACAGATACGAAGTATTTT.

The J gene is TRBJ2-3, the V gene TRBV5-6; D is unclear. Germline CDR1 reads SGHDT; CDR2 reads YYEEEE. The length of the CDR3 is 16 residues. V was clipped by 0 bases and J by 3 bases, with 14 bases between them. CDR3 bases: TGTGCCAGCAGCTTGGTTGCAGCCCTTTCAACAGATACGCAGTATTTT. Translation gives CASSLVAALSTDTQYF.

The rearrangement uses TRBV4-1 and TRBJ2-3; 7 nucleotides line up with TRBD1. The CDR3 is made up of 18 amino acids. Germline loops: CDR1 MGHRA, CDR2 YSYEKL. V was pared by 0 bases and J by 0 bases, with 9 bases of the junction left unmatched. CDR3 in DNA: TGCGCCAGCAGCCAAGAGGATTTTGGGACAGAAAGCACAGATACGCAGTATTTT. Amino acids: CASSQEDFGTESTDTQYF.

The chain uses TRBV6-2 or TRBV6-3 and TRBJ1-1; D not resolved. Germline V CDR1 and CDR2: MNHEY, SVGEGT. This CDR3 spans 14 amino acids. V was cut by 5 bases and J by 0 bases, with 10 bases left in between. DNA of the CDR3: TGTGCCAGCAGTCCCATTACGTTGAACACTGAAGCTTTCTTT. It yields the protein CASSPITLNTEAFF.

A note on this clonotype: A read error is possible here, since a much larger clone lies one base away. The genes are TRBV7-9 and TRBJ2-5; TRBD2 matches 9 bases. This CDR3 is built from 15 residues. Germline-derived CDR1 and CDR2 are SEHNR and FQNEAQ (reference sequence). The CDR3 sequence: CARSLFAGGQETQYF. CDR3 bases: TGTGCCAGAAGCTTATTTGCGGGAGGGCAAGAGACCCAGTACTTC.

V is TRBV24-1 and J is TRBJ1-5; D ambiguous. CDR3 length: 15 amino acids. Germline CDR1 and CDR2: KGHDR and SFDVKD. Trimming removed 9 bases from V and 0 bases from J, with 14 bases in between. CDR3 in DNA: TGTGCCACCCGTGTGGGGTGGGGTAGCAATCAGCCCCAGCATTTT. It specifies CATRVGWGSNQPQHF.

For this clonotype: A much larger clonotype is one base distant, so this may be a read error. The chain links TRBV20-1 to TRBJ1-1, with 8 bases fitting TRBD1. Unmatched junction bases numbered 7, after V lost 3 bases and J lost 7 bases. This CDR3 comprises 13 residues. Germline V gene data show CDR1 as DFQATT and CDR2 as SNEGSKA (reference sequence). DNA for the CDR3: TGCAGTGCTAGCCCGGACAGGGTCATTGAAGCTTTCTTT. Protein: CSASPDRVIEAFF.

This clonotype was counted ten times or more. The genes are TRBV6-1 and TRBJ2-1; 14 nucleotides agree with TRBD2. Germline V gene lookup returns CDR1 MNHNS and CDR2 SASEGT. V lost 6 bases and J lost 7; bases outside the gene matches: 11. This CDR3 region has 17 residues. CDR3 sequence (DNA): TGTGCCAGCAGAGACATTGGGACTAGCGGGAGTTGGAATGAGCAGTTCTTC. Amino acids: CASRDIGTSGSWNEQFF.

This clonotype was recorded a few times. CDR3: CASTPTRENTEAFF. DNA of the CDR3: TGTGCCAGCACCCCAACAAGGGAGAACACTGAAGCTTTCTTT. The chain is built from TRBV16 and TRBJ1-1; D not resolved. This CDR3 is built from 14 residues. Germline V gene data show CDR1 as KGHSY and CDR2 as FQNENV. The V and J ends lost 7 bases and 1 base respectively, with 13 bases between them.

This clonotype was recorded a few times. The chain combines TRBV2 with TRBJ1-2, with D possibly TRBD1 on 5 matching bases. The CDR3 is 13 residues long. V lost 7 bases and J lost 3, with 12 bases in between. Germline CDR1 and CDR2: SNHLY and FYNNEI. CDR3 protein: CASNLDTDYGYTF. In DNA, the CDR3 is TGTGCCAGCAACTTGGACACGGACTATGGCTACACCTTC.

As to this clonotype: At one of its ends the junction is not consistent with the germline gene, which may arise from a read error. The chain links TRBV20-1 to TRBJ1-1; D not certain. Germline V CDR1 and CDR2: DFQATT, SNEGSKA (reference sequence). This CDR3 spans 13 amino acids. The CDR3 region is CRASGEVGTEAFF. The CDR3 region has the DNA TGCAGAGCTAGCGGGGAGGTAGGCACTGAAGCTTTCTTT.

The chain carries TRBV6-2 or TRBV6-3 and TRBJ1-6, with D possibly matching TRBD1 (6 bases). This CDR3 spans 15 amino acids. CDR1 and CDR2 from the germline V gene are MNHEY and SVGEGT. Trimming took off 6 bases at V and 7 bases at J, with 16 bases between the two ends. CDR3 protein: CASRTQGAGNSPLHF. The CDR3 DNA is TGTGCCAGCAGGACACAGGGTGCAGGGAATTCACCCCTCCACTTT.

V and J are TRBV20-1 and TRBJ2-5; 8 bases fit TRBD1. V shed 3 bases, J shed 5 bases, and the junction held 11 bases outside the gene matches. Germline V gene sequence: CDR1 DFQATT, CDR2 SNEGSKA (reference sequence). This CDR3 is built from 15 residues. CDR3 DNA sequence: TGCAGTGCTAGGCCCAGGACAGGGTCTCGTGAGACCCAGTACTTC. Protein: CSARPRTGSRETQYF.

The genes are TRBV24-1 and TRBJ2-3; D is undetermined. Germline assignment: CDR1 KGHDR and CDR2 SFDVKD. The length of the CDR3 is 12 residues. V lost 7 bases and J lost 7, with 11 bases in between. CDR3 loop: CATSDWRNTQYF. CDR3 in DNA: TGTGCCACCAGCGACTGGCGCAATACGCAGTATTTT.

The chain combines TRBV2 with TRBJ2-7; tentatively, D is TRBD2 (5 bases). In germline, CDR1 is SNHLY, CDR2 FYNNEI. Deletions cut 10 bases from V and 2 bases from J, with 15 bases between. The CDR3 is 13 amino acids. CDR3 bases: TGTGCCATATCTAGCCTGGGGACCTACGAGCAGTACTTC. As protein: CAISSLGTYEQYF.

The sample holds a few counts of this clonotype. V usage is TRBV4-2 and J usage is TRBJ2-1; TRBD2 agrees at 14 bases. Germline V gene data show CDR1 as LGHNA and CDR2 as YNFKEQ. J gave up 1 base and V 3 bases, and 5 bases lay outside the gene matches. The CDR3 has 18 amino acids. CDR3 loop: CASSQGTSGSVSYNEQFF. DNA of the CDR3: TGTGCCAGCAGCCAGGGGACTAGCGGGAGCGTTTCCTACAATGAGCAGTTCTTC.

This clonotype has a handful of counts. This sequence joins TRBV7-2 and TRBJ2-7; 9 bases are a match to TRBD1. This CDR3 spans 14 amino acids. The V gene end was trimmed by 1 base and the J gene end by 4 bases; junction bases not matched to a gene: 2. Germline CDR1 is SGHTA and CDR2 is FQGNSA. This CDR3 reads CASSLGDREYEQYF. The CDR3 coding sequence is TGTGCCAGCAGCTTAGGGGACAGGGAGTACGAGCAGTACTTC.

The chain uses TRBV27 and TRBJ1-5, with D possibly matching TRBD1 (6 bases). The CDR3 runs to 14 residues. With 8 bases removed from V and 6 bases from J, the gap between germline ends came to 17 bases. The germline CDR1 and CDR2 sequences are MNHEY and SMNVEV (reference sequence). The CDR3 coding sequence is TGTGCCAGCGGTCAACAGGGCGCGGCTCAGCCCCAGCATTTT. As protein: CASGQQGAAQPQHF.

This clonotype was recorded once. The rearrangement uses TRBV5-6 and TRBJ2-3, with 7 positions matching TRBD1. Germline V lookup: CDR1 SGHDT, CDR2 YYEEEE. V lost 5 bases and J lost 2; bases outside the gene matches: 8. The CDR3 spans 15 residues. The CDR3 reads CASSLGQVPTDTQYF. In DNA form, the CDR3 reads TGTGCCAGCAGTCTCGGACAGGTCCCCACAGATACGCAGTATTTT.

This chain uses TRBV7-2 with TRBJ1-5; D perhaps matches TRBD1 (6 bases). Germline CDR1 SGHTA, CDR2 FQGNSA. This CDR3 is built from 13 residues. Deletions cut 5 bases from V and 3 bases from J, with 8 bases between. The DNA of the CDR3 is TGTGCCAGCAGCAACAGGGTCAATCAGCCCCAGCATTTT. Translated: CASSNRVNQPQHF.

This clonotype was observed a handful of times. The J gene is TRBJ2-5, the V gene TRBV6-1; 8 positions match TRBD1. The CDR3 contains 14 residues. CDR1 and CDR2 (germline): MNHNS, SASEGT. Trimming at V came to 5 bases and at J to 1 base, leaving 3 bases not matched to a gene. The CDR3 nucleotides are TGTGCCAGCAGTACCGGACAGGGCCAAGAGACCCAGTACTTC. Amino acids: CASSTGQGQETQYF.

The CDR3: CASSNSGNQPQHF. CDR3 coding DNA: TGTGCCAGCAGCAATTCAGGCAATCAGCCCCAGCATTTT. The V call is TRBV7-9, the J call TRBJ1-5; no reliable D call. The length of the CDR3 is 13 residues. Between the trimmed V and J ends, which lost 5 bases and 2 bases, there was a span of 7 bases. CDR1 is SEHNR and CDR2 is FQNEAQ in the germline V gene (reference sequence).

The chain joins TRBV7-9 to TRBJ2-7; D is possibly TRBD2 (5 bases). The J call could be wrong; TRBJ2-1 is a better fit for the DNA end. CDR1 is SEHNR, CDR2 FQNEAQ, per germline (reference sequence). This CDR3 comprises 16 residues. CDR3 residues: CASSASSGYSYNEQFF. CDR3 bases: TGTGCCAGCAGCGCAAGCAGCGGATATTCCTACAATGAGCAGTTCTTC.

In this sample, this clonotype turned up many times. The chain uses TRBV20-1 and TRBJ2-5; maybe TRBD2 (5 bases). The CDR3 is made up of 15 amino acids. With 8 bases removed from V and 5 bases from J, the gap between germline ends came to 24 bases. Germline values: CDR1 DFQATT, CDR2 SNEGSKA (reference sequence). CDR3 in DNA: TGCAGTCTGCTACCCCTAGCCGACCCCCGGGAGACCCAGTACTTC. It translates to CSLLPLADPRETQYF.

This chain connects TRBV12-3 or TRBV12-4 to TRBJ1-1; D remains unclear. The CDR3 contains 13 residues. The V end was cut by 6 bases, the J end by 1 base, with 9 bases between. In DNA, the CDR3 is TGTGCCAGCAGGTACGCAGGGAACACTGAAGCTTTCTTT. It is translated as CASRYAGNTEAFF.

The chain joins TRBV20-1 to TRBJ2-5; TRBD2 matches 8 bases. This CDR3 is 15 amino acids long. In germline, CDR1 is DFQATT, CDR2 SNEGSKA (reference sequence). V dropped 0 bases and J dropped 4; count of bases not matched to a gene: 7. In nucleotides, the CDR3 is TGCAGTGCTAGAGATATTGCGGGGGGCGGAGAGACCCAGTACTTC. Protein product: CSARDIAGGGETQYF.

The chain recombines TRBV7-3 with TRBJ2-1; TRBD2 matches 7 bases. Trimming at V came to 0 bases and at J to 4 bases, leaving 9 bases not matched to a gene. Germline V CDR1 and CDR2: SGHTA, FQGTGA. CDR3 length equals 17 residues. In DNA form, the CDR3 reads TGTGCCAGCAGCTTAACGGGCGGGAGTTCCCCTTACAATGAGCAGTTCTTC. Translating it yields CASSLTGGSSPYNEQFF.

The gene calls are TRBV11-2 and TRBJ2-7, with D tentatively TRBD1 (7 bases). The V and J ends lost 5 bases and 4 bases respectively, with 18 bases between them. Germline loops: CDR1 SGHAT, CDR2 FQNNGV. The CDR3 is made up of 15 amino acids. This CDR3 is CASSGPGGPGYEQYF. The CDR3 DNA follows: TGTGCCAGCAGCGGCCCAGGGGGGCCCGGGTACGAGCAGTACTTC.

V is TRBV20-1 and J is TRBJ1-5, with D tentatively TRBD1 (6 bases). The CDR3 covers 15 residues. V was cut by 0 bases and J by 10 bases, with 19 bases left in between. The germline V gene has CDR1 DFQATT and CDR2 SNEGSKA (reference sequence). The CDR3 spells CSARDQGTGLQPQHF. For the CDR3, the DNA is TGCAGTGCTAGAGATCAAGGAACAGGGCTTCAACCCCAGCATTTT.

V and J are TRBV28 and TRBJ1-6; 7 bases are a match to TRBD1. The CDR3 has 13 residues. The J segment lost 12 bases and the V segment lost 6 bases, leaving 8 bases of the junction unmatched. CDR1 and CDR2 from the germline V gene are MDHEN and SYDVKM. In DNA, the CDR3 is TGTGCCAGCAGAGCTACCACAGGGGAACCCCTCCACTTT. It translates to CASRATTGEPLHF. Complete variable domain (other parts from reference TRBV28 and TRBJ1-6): DVKVTQSSRYLVKRTGEKVFLECVQDMDHENMFWYRQDPGLGLRLIYFSYDVKMKEKGDIPEGYSVSREKKERFSLILESASTNQTSMYLCASRATTGEPLHFGNGTRLTVT.

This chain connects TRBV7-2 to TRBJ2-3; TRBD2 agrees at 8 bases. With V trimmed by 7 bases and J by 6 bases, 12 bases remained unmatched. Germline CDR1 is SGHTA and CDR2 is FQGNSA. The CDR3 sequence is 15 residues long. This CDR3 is CASIMNGRASDTQYF. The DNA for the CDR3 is TGTGCCAGCATCATGAACGGGAGGGCCTCGGATACGCAGTATTTT.